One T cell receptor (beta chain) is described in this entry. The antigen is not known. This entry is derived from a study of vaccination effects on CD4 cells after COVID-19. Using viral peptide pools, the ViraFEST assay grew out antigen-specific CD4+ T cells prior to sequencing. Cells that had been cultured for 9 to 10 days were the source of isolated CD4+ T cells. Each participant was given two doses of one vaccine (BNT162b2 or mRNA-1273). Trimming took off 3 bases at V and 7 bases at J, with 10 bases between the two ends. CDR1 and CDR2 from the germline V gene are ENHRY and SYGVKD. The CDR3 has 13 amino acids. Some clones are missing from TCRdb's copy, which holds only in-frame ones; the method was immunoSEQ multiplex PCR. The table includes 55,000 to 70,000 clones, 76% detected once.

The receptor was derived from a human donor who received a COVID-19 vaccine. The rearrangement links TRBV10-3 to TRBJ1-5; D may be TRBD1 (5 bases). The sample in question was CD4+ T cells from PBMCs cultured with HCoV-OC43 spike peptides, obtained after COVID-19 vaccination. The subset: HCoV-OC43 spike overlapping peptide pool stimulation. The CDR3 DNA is TGTGCCATCAGTGATTCAACAGGACAGCCCCAGCATTTT. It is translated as CAISDSTGQPQHF.